This T cell receptor (beta chain) was captured by sequencing in a study of blood T cell repertoires in COVID-19. The assay was immunoSEQ multiplex PCR, and TCRdb's table has in-frame clones only and misses some. Here the sample spans 350,000 or so clones, 88% being singletons. The germline gives CDR1 KGHSH, CDR2 LQKENI. J was trimmed by 1 base and V by 2 bases; bases with no gene match: 3. The CDR3 consists of 15 residues. The rearrangement joins TRBV18 to TRBJ1-1, with 8 bases fitting TRBD1. Sequences were obtained from PBMCs or T cells enriched from blood (not recorded which). The clonotype was recovered from a woman in her twenties or thirties who had been exposed to COVID-19. The CDR3: CASSPDRGWNTEAFF. DNA for the CDR3: TGTGCCAGCTCACCAGACAGGGGATGGAACACTGAAGCTTTCTTT.